This T cell receptor (beta chain) was recovered during a study of cytomegalovirus exposure and HLA in healthy donors. It was with 60 Vbeta and 13 Jbeta primers that the PCR ran. Sequencing used immunoSEQ multiplex PCR; TCRdb keeps in-frame clones, though not all of them. The sample holds approximately 190,000 clones, roughly 85% seen once. The CDR3 totals 15 residues. Germline CDR1 MDHEN, CDR2 SYDVKM. The V segment lost 6 bases and the J segment 5 bases; nucleotides outside the gene matches: 13. The sequence derives from a woman younger than 35 in good health and CMV-seronegative. This chain links TRBV28 with TRBJ2-7; 7 nucleotides agree with TRBD1. Material: PBMCs. Here the CDR3 reads CASSGLGQWANEQYF. The CDR3 nucleotides are TGTGCCAGCAGCGGACTGGGACAGTGGGCGAACGAGCAGTACTTC. Looking up the rest from reference TRBV28 and TRBJ2-7 gives the full variable domain: DVKVTQSSRYLVKRTGEKVFLECVQDMDHENMFWYRQDPGLGLRLIYFSYDVKMKEKGDIPEGYSVSREKKERFSLILESASTNQTSMYLCASSGLGQWANEQYFGPGTRLTVT.